This passage covers 7 T cell receptor beta chains from one sample sequenced in a study of cytomegalovirus exposure and HLA in healthy donors (dated by TCRdb to the late 2010s). The library was obtained by the immunoSEQ multiplex PCR assay. The multiplex PCR relied on a mix of 60 forward primers for TCR Vbeta segments and 13 reverse primers for TCR Jbeta segments. TCRdb took over this immuneACCESS table, retaining in-frame rearrangements with V and J assigned. Such tables are incomplete; in checked studies, under half of the missing clones stem from an unresolved V gene, and the remainder is unexplained. For this sample the table gives 85,000 to 100,000 clones, of which roughly nine tenths were detected only once. The ten largest clonotypes hold roughly 8.3% of the sample. The source material was PBMCs. These receptors were obtained from a man between 25 and 39 years old in good health and CMV-seropositive.

The chain uses TRBV7-9 and TRBJ2-2; D possibly corresponds to TRBD1 (6 bases). The CDR3 totals 14 residues. V dropped 8 bases and J dropped 0 bases, with 10 bases sitting between them. Germline assignment: CDR1 SEHNR and CDR2 FQNEAQ (reference sequence). The CDR3 here is CASGGTANTGELFF. CDR3 nucleotides: TGTGCCAGCGGGGGCACCGCGAACACCGGGGAGCTGTTTTTT.

In this sample, this clone turned up once. CDR3: CASSPGFGAYYEQYF. DNA of the CDR3: TGTGCCAGCAGCCCGGGTTTTGGAGCCTACTACGAGCAGTACTTC. This chain uses TRBV9 with TRBJ2-7; D gene unclear. Germline lookup yields CDR1 SGDLS and CDR2 YYNGEE. CDR3 size: 15 residues. With 4 bases removed from V and 3 bases from J, the gap between germline ends came to 17 bases.

J is TRBJ2-7 and V is TRBV11-1, with 9 positions matching TRBD1. Losses at the gene ends were 0 bases for V and 3 bases for J; bases not matched to a gene: 3. Germline V lookup: CDR1 SGHAT, CDR2 FQDESV (reference sequence). This CDR3 spans 15 amino acids. The CDR3 here is CASSLAPGQGYEQYF. The CDR3 DNA is TGTGCCAGCAGCTTAGCGCCGGGACAGGGCTACGAGCAGTACTTC.

The CDR3 sequence: CASSLVPGGNTGELFF. The DNA of the CDR3 is TGCGCCAGCAGCTTGGTACCAGGGGGGAACACCGGGGAGCTGTTTTTT. The chain recombines TRBV5-1 with TRBJ2-2, with 7 bases that match TRBD1. In germline, CDR1 is SGHRS, CDR2 YFSETQ. This CDR3 has 16 residues. V trimming: 0 bases; J trimming: 1 base; junction bases outside the gene matches: 3.

CDR3 amino acids: CASRDVGQGAGKLFF. CDR3 sequence (DNA): TGTGCCAGCAGGGACGTGGGACAGGGGGCAGGAAAACTGTTTTTT. The chain uses TRBV28 and TRBJ1-4; TRBD1 aligns across 12 bases. This CDR3 has 15 amino acids. With 6 bases clipped from V and 10 bases from J, the junction kept 9 bases outside the gene matches. Germline values: CDR1 MDHEN, CDR2 SYDVKM.

This chain connects TRBV2 to TRBJ2-5, with 7 bases aligning to TRBD2. The V gene end was trimmed by 6 bases and the J gene end by 7 bases; junction bases not matched to a gene: 14. The CDR3 consists of 15 residues. CDR1 SNHLY and CDR2 FYNNEI come from the germline V gene. Written as DNA, the CDR3 is TGTGCCAGCAGCCAAGGGGCAGGTTGGGAGGGGACCCAGTACTTC. Its protein product is CASSQGAGWEGTQYF.

V usage is TRBV27 and J usage is TRBJ1-4, with 7 bases aligning to TRBD1. CDR1 is MNHEY and CDR2 is SMNVEV in the germline V gene (reference sequence). Germline trimming cut 4 bases from V and 4 bases from J; bases unmatched to any gene: 6. This CDR3 has 15 residues. The CDR3 DNA is TGTGCCAGCAGTTCCCAGGGGGGCCTTAATGAAAAACTGTTTTTT. This translates into CASSSQGGLNEKLFF.